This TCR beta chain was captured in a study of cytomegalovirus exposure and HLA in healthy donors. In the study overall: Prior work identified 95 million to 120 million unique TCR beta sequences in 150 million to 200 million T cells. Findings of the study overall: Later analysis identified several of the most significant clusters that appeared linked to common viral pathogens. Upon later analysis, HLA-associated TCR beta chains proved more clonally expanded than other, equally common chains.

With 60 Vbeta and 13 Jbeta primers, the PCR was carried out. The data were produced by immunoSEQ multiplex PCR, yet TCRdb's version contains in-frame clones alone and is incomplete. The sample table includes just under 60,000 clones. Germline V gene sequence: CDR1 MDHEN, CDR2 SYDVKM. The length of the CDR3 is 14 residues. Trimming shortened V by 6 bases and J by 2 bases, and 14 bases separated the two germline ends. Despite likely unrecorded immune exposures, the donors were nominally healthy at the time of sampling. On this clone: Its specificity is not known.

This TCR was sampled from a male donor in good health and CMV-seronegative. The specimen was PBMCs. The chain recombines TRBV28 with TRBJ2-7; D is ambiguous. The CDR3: CASRRPSSAYEQYF. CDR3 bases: TGTGCCAGCAGACGGCCTTCCAGCGCCTACGAGCAGTACTTC.